This passage covers 25 T cell receptor beta chains from one sample sequenced in a study of blood T cell repertoires in COVID-19. Using immunoSEQ multiplex PCR, the repertoire was profiled, and TCRdb retains in-frame clones only, with some absent. The table lists about 200,000 clones, 88% of them singletons, with approximately 5.5% in the top ten. Specimen: peripheral blood. These receptors all come from a man in his forties with active or convalescent COVID-19.

V and J are TRBV7-6 and TRBJ1-4; 9 nucleotides match TRBD1. In germline, CDR1 is SGHVS, CDR2 FNYEAQ. The CDR3 has 15 residues. Trimming removed 0 bases from V and 11 bases from J; junction bases left unmatched: 7. CDR3 region: CASSLALQGAGKLFF. For the CDR3, the DNA is TGTGCCAGCAGCTTAGCGTTACAGGGGGCGGGGAAACTGTTTTTT. The variable domain in full, with the rest retrieved from reference TRBV7-6 and TRBJ1-4, is GAGVSQSPRYKVTKRGQDVALRCDPISGHVSLYWYRQALGQGPEFLTYFNYEAQQDKSGLPNDRFSAERPEGSISTLTIQRTEQRDSAMYRCASSLALQGAGKLFFGSGTQLSVL.

The chain uses TRBV5-5 and TRBJ2-7, with TRBD1 matching over 8 bases. The ends lost 4 bases at V and 5 bases at J; junction bases unmatched: 11. The germline V gene has CDR1 SGHKS and CDR2 YYEKEE (reference sequence). This CDR3 comprises 15 residues. CDR3 region: CASSLGTGSSDEQYF. DNA of the CDR3: TGTGCCAGCAGCCTAGGGACAGGTAGTTCGGACGAGCAGTACTTC.

J is TRBJ1-2 and V is TRBV12-5; 7 bases align to TRBD1. This CDR3 is built from 12 residues. Germline V gives CDR1 LGHNT, CDR2 FRNRAP. The junction had 5 bases not matched to a gene; V was cut back by 5 bases and J by 8 bases. The CDR3 DNA is TGTGCTAGTGGTAGGGACAGCCACGGCTACACCTTC. It specifies CASGRDSHGYTF.

The CDR3 nucleotides read TGTGCCAGCAGCCCCAGGGGGCGATCGGAGCAGTTCTTC. Translated: CASSPRGRSEQFF. V usage is TRBV27 and J usage is TRBJ2-1, with 8 bases lining up with TRBD1. Trimming removed 6 bases from V and 10 bases from J; junction bases left unmatched: 8. Germline V gene data show CDR1 as MNHEY and CDR2 as SMNVEV (reference sequence). The CDR3 contains 13 residues.

This chain uses TRBV11-2 with TRBJ2-1; a possible D gene is TRBD1 (5 bases). CDR1 and CDR2 (germline): SGHAT, FQNNGV. The CDR3 extends over 14 amino acids. The germline V and J ends were trimmed by 5 bases and 3 bases, with 11 bases remaining between them. CDR3: CASSHTTGYNEQFF. The CDR3, as DNA: TGTGCCAGCAGCCATACAACAGGCTACAATGAGCAGTTCTTC.

The gene calls are TRBV9 and TRBJ1-2, with a possible D match to TRBD1 (6 bases). Trimming pared 0 bases from V and 7 bases from J, leaving 16 bases between. The V gene's germline CDR1 is SGDLS and CDR2 YYNGEE. The CDR3 contains 15 residues. CDR3 sequence reads: CASSVEQGWSGGYTF. The CDR3 DNA follows: TGTGCCAGCAGCGTAGAACAGGGCTGGTCTGGTGGCTACACCTTC.

The chain employs TRBV29-1 and TRBJ2-7; possibly TRBD2 for D (5 bases). This CDR3 has 13 amino acids. Trimming pared 7 bases from V and 2 bases from J, leaving 15 bases between. The germline V gene encodes CDR1 SQVTM and CDR2 ANQGSEA. The CDR3 loop reads CSAAAGSTYEQYF. For the CDR3, the DNA is TGCAGCGCTGCCGCGGGCAGTACCTACGAGCAGTACTTC.

The rearrangement joins TRBV18 to TRBJ2-5; tentative D call: TRBD2 (6 bases). Germline-derived CDR1 and CDR2 are KGHSH and LQKENI. The CDR3 runs to 15 residues. Trimming cost V 2 bases and J 5 bases, with 15 bases left between them. The DNA of the CDR3 is TGTGCCAGCTCACCAAGGTGGGGGGTCGAGGAGACCCAGTACTTC. This codes for CASSPRWGVEETQYF. Variable domain in full (rest from reference TRBV18 and TRBJ2-5): NAGVMQNPRHLVRRRGQEARLRCSPMKGHSHVYWYRQLPEEGLKFMVYLQKENIIDESGMPKERFSAEFPKEGPSILRIQQVVRGDSAAYFCASSPRWGVEETQYFGPGTRLLVL.

CDR3 sequence reads: CASSLGGVRETQYF. The CDR3 DNA is TGTGCCAGCAGCTTGGGGGGGGTACGGGAGACCCAGTACTTC. The rearrangement joins TRBV5-4 to TRBJ2-5; a weak D match, TRBD2 (6 bases). V was clipped by 0 bases and J by 5 bases, with 11 bases between them. Germline V gene data show CDR1 as SGHNT and CDR2 as YYREEE (reference sequence). The CDR3 loop spans 14 amino acids.

This clone was recorded a few times. The J gene is TRBJ1-5, the V gene TRBV6-5; D gene unclear. V was clipped by 6 bases and J by 0 bases, with 9 bases between them. There are 14 residues in the CDR3. The germline V gene encodes CDR1 MNHEY and CDR2 SVGAGI. The CDR3 is CASSLTDSNQPQHF. The CDR3 DNA follows: TGTGCCAGCAGCCTTACAGATAGCAATCAGCCCCAGCATTTT.

The chain links TRBV10-2 to TRBJ1-6; 7 nucleotides align to TRBD1. V dropped 5 bases and J dropped 9; count of bases not matched to a gene: 10. CDR3 size: 15 residues. The germline V gene encodes CDR1 WSHSY and CDR2 SAAADI. DNA for the CDR3: TGCGCCAGCAGTCCCACCGGGACAGCAGGTTCACCCCTCCACTTT. It encodes CASSPTGTAGSPLHF.

The chain combines TRBV7-6 with TRBJ1-6, with 11 positions matching TRBD1. The germline V gene encodes CDR1 SGHVS and CDR2 FNYEAQ. Unmatched junction bases numbered 7, after V lost 5 bases and J lost 10 bases. The CDR3 contains 15 residues. The CDR3 sequence: CASSPAGQGGSPLHF. CDR3 DNA sequence: TGTGCCAGCAGCCCCGCGGGACAGGGGGGCTCACCCCTCCACTTT.

The CDR3 DNA reads as TGTGCCAGCAGGGAACGGACAGGGTGGTCACCCCTCCACTTT. Translating gives CASRERTGWSPLHF. The chain carries TRBV28 and TRBJ1-6; 8 nucleotides align to TRBD1. The CDR3 has 14 amino acids. The germline V gene encodes CDR1 MDHEN and CDR2 SYDVKM. J gave up 10 bases and V 6 bases, and 8 bases lay outside the gene matches.

This clone was observed a handful of times. J is TRBJ2-2 and V is TRBV6-6; TRBD2 aligns across 8 bases. The CDR3 is 13 amino acids. The ends lost 8 bases at V and 5 bases at J; junction bases unmatched: 4. Germline-derived CDR1 and CDR2 are MNHNY and SVGAGI (reference sequence). CDR3 loop: CASGTSLTGELFF. CDR3 in DNA: TGTGCCAGCGGGACTAGTCTTACCGGGGAGCTGTTTTTT.

The chain employs TRBV24-1 and TRBJ2-1, with D unresolved. This CDR3 is built from 13 residues. V dropped 5 bases and J dropped 1 base, with 5 bases sitting between them. CDR1 is KGHDR and CDR2 is SFDVKD in the germline V gene. CDR3 sequence: CATSAQSYNEQFF. Here the CDR3 DNA reads TGTGCCACCAGTGCTCAGTCCTACAATGAGCAGTTCTTC.

The chain has TRBV18 and TRBJ2-3; TRBD1 aligns across 12 bases. CDR1 is KGHSH and CDR2 is LQKENI in the germline V gene. Trimming removed 5 bases from V and 4 bases from J; junction bases left unmatched: 4. This CDR3 is 15 amino acids long. The CDR3 region is CASSGTGGRSDTQYF. The CDR3 DNA reads TGTGCCAGCTCAGGGACAGGGGGCCGGTCAGATACGCAGTATTTT.

This clone was detected once. The V and J genes are TRBV6-2 or TRBV6-3 and TRBJ1-2; TRBD1 matches at 7 bases. From germline, CDR1 is MNHEY and CDR2 SVGEGT. The CDR3 runs to 14 residues. Unmatched junction bases numbered 6, after V lost 5 bases and J lost 3 bases. The CDR3 spells CASSDLRGDYGYTF. In DNA form, the CDR3 reads TGTGCCAGCAGTGACCTCAGGGGGGACTATGGCTACACCTTC.

The chain links TRBV19 to TRBJ2-3; 7 bases agree with TRBD2. CDR1 LNHDA and CDR2 SQIVND come from the germline V gene (reference sequence). Trimming took 6 bases from V and 3 from J; bases not matched to a gene: 3. This CDR3 is 13 amino acids long. The CDR3 is CASRGRGTDTQYF. CDR3 sequence (DNA): TGTGCCAGTAGAGGGCGGGGGACAGATACGCAGTATTTT.

In this sample, this clone turned up once. This sequence joins TRBV5-8 and TRBJ2-7; D remains ambiguous. CDR3 length equals 15 residues. V was trimmed by 0 bases and J by 3 bases, leaving 13 bases between them. Looked up from germline, CDR1 is SGHTS and CDR2 is YDEGEE. CDR3 sequence (DNA): TGTGCCAGCAGCTTGGAACCGTCCCCCGGCTACGAGCAGTACTTC. It yields the protein CASSLEPSPGYEQYF. Using reference TRBV5-8 and TRBJ2-7 for the parts outside the CDR3, the full variable domain is EAGVTQSPTHLIKTRGQQATLRCSPISGHTSVYWYQQALGLGLQFLLWYDEGEERNRGNFPPRFSGRQFPNYSSELNVNALELEDSALYLCASSLEPSPGYEQYFGPGTRLTVT.

V usage is TRBV7-3 and J usage is TRBJ1-1; perhaps TRBD1 as D (5 bases). Germline CDR1 reads SGHTA; CDR2 reads FQGTGA. The CDR3 is 13 residues long. V lost 3 bases, J lost 2 bases, and 7 bases lay in between. CDR3 in DNA: TGTGCCAGCAGCTTCGGGGGAAACACTGAAGCTTTCTTT. Translating gives CASSFGGNTEAFF.

The chain combines TRBV6-5 with TRBJ2-7; perhaps TRBD1 as D (5 bases). From germline, CDR1 is MNHEY and CDR2 SVGAGI. V dropped 2 bases and J dropped 7 bases, with 12 bases sitting between them. The length of the CDR3 is 13 residues. The CDR3 reads CASSYVKPGEQYF. The CDR3 nucleotides read TGTGCCAGCAGTTACGTGAAACCAGGGGAGCAGTACTTC.

The chain links TRBV4-3 to TRBJ2-1; possible D gene TRBD1, 6 bases. V lost 4 bases and J lost 0, with 10 bases in between. The CDR3 extends over 15 amino acids. Germline V gene data show CDR1 as LGHNA and CDR2 as YSLEER. The CDR3 DNA sequence: TGCGCCAGCAGCCTCCGGACAGTCTCCTACAATGAGCAGTTCTTC. Its translation: CASSLRTVSYNEQFF.

The gene calls are TRBV19 and TRBJ1-2, with 9 bases matching TRBD1. V was clipped by 1 base and J by 4 bases; unmatched bases: 10. CDR3 size: 17 residues. Germline V gene lookup returns CDR1 LNHDA and CDR2 SQIVND (reference sequence). CDR3 residues: CASSIVGTGPKVYGYTF. DNA for the CDR3: TGTGCCAGTAGTATAGTCGGGACAGGGCCAAAAGTCTATGGCTACACCTTC.

A single count supports this clone. The chain couples TRBV5-1 to TRBJ2-2; D possibly corresponds to TRBD2 (6 bases). Germline lookup yields CDR1 SGHRS and CDR2 YFSETQ. V was trimmed by 2 bases and J by 1 base, leaving 9 bases between them. This CDR3 region has 15 residues. CDR3 bases: TGCGCCAGCAGCTTATACGGGGGGAACACCGGGGAGCTGTTTTTT. Residues: CASSLYGGNTGELFF.

The chain's CDR3 is CASSLGQGDKAFF. As DNA, the CDR3 is TGTGCCAGCAGCTTGGGACAGGGGGACAAAGCTTTCTTT. The V and J genes are TRBV7-9 and TRBJ1-1, with TRBD1 matching 11 bases. Germline CDR1 SEHNR, CDR2 FQNEAQ (reference sequence). This CDR3 is 13 amino acids long. Unmatched junction bases numbered 3, after V lost 3 bases and J lost 9 bases.